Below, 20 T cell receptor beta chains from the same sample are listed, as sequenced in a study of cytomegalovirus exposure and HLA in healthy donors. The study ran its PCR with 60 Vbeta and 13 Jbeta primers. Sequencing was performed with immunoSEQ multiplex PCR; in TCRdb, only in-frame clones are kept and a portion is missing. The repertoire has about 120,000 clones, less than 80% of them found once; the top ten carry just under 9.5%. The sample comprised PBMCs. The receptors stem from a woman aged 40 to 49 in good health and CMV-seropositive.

The CDR3 spells CASIDGTLNYGYTF. CDR3 coding DNA: TGTGCCAGCATTGACGGGACACTTAACTATGGCTACACCTTC. The chain has TRBV7-9 and TRBJ1-2; possible D gene TRBD1, 6 bases. The V end lost 7 bases, the J end lost 1 base, and 13 bases lay between the germline ends. The CDR3 is made up of 14 amino acids. Per germline, CDR1 SEHNR and CDR2 FQNEAQ (reference sequence).

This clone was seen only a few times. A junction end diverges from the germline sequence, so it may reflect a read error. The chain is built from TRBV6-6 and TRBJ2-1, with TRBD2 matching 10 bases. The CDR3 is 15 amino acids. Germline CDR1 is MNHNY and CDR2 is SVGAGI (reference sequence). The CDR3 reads CASIYSLAGENEQFF. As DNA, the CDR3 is TGTGCCAGCATTTACAGCCTAGCGGGAGAAAATGAGCAGTTCTTC.

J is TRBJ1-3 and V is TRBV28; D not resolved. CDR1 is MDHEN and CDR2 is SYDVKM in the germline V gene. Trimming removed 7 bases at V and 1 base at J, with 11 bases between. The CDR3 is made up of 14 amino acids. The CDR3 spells CASTQITSGNTIYF. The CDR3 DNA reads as TGTGCCAGCACACAGATAACTTCTGGAAACACCATATATTTT.

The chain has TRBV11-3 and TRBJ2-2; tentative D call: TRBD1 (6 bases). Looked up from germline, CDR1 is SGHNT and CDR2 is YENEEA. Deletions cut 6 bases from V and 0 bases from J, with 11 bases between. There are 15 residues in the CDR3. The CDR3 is CASRPGQSNTGELFF. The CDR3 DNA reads TGTGCCAGCAGGCCGGGACAATCGAACACCGGGGAGCTGTTTTTT.

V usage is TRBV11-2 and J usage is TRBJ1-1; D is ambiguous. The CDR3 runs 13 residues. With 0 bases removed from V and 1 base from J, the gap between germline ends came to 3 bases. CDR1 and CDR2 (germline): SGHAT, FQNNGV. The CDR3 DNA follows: TGTGCCAGCAGCTTAGACAGGAACACTGAAGCTTTCTTT. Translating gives CASSLDRNTEAFF.

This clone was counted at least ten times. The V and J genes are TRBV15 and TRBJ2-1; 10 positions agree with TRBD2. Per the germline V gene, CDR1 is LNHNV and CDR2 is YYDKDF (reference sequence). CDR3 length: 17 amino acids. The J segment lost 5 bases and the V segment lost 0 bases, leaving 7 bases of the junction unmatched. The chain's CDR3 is CATSREGLAGADNEQFF. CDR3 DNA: TGTGCCACCAGCAGAGAAGGTCTAGCGGGAGCCGACAATGAGCAGTTCTTC.

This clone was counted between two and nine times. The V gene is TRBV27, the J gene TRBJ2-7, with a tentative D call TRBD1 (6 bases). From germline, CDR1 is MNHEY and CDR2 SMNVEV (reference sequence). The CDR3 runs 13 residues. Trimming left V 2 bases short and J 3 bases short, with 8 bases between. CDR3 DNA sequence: TGTGCCAGCAGTTTAAGCAGGGGCTACGAGCAGTACTTC. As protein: CASSLSRGYEQYF.

This CDR3 is CASSFQGRNTEAFF. The CDR3 nucleotides are TGCGCCAGCAGCTTTCAGGGTAGGAACACTGAAGCTTTCTTT. The genes are TRBV5-1 and TRBJ1-1, with D perhaps TRBD1 (5 bases). This CDR3 region has 14 residues. V was pared by 2 bases and J by 1 base, with 9 bases between. Germline V lookup: CDR1 SGHRS, CDR2 YFSETQ.

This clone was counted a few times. DNA for the CDR3: TGTGCCAGTACCGGGTCCTATAGCAATCAGCCCCAGCATTTT. Residues: CASTGSYSNQPQHF. V and J are TRBV19 and TRBJ1-5; D unclear. Germline lookup yields CDR1 LNHDA and CDR2 SQIVND (reference sequence). The CDR3 spans 14 residues. Trimming cost V 7 bases and J 0 bases, with 10 bases left between them.

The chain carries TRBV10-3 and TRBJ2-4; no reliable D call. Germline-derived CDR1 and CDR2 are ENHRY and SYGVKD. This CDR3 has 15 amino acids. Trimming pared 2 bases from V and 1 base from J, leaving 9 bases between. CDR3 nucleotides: TGTGCCATCAGTGAGGGCGCGGTGGCCAAAAACATTCAGTACTTC. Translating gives CAISEGAVAKNIQYF.

DNA for the CDR3: TGCGCCAGCAGCCCGGGACAGGGCGACTCACCCCTCCACTTT. Protein product: CASSPGQGDSPLHF. The chain links TRBV5-1 to TRBJ1-6, with 9 bases lining up with TRBD1. Looked up from germline, CDR1 is SGHRS and CDR2 is YFSETQ. Losses at the gene ends were 4 bases for V and 10 bases for J; bases not matched to a gene: 6. The CDR3 is 14 residues long.

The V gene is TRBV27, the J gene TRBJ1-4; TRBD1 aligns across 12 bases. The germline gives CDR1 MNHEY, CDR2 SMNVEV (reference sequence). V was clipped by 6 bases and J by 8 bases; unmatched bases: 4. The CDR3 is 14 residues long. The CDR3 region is CASRTGTGGEKLFF. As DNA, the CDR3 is TGTGCCAGCAGGACGGGGACAGGGGGCGAAAAACTGTTTTTT.

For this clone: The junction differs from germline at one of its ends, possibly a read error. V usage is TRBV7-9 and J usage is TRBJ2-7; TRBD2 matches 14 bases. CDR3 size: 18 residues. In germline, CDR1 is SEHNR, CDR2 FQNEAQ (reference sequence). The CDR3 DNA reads TGTTCCAGCAGCTTACCTGTTCGGACTAGCGGGAGGACGCGCGAGCAGTACTTC. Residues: CSSSLPVRTSGRTREQYF.

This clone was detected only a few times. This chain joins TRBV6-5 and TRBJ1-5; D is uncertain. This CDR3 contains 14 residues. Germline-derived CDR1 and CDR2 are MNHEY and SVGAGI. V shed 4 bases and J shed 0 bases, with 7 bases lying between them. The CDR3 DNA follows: TGTGCCAGCAGTTTGGCGGATAGCAATCAGCCCCAGCATTTT. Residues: CASSLADSNQPQHF.

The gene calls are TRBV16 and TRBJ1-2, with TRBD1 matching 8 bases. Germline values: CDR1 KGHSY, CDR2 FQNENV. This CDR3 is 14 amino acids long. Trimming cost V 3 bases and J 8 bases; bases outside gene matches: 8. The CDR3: CASSQGQAPRGYTF. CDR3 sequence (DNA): TGTGCCAGCAGCCAGGGACAGGCCCCCAGGGGCTACACCTTC.

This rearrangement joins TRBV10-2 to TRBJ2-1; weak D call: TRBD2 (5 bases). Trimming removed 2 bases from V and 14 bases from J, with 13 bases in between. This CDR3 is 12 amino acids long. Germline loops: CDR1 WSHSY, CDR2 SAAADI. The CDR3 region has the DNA TGCGCCAGCAGTGAGACCGGATCGGAGGAGTTCTTC. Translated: CASSETGSEEFF.

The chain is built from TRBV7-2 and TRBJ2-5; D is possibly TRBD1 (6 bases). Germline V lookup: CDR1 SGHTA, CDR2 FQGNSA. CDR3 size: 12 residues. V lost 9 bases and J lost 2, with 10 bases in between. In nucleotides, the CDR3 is TGTGCCAGTGGACAGCCACAAGAGACCCAGTACTTC. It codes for CASGQPQETQYF.

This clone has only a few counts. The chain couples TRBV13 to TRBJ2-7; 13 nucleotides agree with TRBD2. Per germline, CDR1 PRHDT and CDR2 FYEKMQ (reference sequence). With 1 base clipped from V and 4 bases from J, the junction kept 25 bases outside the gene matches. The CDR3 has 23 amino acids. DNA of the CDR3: TGTGCCAGCAGCTTAGCTTTCCGGGCCACAGGAAAACTAGCGGGAGGGCCGCCGTACGAGCAGTACTTC. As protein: CASSLAFRATGKLAGGPPYEQYF.

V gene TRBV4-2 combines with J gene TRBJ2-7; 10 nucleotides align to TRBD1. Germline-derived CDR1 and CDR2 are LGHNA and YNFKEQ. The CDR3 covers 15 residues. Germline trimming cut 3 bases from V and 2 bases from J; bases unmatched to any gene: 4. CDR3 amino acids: CASSQWDRGAYEQYF. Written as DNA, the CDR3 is TGTGCCAGCAGCCAGTGGGACAGGGGAGCCTACGAGCAGTACTTC.

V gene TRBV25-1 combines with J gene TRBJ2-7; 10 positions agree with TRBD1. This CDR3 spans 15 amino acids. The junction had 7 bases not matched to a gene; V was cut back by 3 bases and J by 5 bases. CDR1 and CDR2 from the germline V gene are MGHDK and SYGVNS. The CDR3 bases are TGTGCCAGCAGTGACTTTAGGGGGACAGGGGACGAGCAGTACTTC. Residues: CASSDFRGTGDEQYF.